This T cell receptor beta chain was obtained from a study of T cells after yellow fever vaccination. Whole-study results and caveats: At 95% to 98% for CD4 and 70% to 90% for CD8, most primary-vaccination clones showed up again after the booster.

Trimming left V 5 bases short and J 5 bases short, with 9 bases between. The germline V gene encodes CDR1 KGHDR and CDR2 SFDVKD. This CDR3 has 13 amino acids. Making TCR cDNA involved 5'RACE template switching, which added UMIs and a universal primer site. TCRdb re-called the 5' RACE reads through MiXCR, storing one row per CDR3 protein. The sample yields around 550,000 distinct CDR3 sequences, less than 20% seen once. This clonotype was counted between two and nine times. The antigen remains unidentified. The TCR sequence derives from a man aged 25 to 40 who received the YFV17D yellow fever vaccine. The V call is TRBV24-1, the J call TRBJ2-1; no definite D call. The sequencing used PBMCs, collected 15 days after the yellow fever booster vaccination. DNA of the CDR3: TGTGCCACCAGTGGGGTTCGGAACAATGAGCAGTTCTTC. Protein product: CATSGVRNNEQFF.